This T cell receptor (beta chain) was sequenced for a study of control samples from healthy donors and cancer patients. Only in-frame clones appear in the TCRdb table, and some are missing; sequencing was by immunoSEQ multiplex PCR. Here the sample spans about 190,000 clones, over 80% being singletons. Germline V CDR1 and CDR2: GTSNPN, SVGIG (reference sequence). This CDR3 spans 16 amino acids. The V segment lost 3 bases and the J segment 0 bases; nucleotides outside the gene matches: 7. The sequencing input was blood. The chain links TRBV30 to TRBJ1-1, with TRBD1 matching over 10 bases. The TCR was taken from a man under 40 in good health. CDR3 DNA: TGTGCCTGGAGGGCGAGACAGGGGGCGGTGAACACTGAAGCTTTCTTT. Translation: CAWRARQGAVNTEAFF.